This T cell receptor (beta chain) was recorded in a study of regulatory T cells. The study's findings and limits: In CD3G-deficient patients, conventional CD4+ T cells were enriched for hydrophobic CDR3 residues at positions 6 and 7.

Of note for this clone: Its antigen is not known.

CDR1 is MNHNS and CDR2 is SASEGT in the germline V gene. V was pared by 6 bases and J by 6 bases, with 7 bases of the junction left unmatched. The CDR3 is made up of 13 amino acids. The PCR used 52 TRBV and 13 TRBJ primers. TCRdb's copy holds only in-frame clones and misses some; the assay was immunoSEQ multiplex PCR. The sample lists 30,000 to 40,000 clones; about 94% were seen once. Sequencing used conventional CD4+ T cells sorted from blood. The TCR was taken from a child between 2 and 9 years old with CD3G deficiency. The chain recombines TRBV6-1 with TRBJ1-2; 7 bases fit TRBD1. CDR3 region: CASSADRANGYTF. The CDR3 region has the DNA TGTGCCAGCAGCGCCGACAGGGCGAATGGCTACACCTTC.